A selection of T cell receptor beta chains follows, all from one sample in a study of cytomegalovirus exposure and HLA in healthy donors. Clones were read by immunoSEQ multiplex PCR, and TCRdb kept only the in-frame ones, dropping some. The sample lists about 130,000 clones, around 8.5% seen once, with under 7% in the top ten. Sequenced input: PBMCs. The receptors derive from a middle-aged man in good health and CMV-seronegative. The CDR3 runs from the conserved cysteine through the conserved F or W. The D gene is left open where the match is weak. Only part of the rows carry a size: once, few, many, or a class if the clone is expanded.

few | TRBJ1-2 | - | TRBV27 | CASSLSWRANYGYTF | TGTGCCAGCAGTTTATCGTGGAGAGCTAACTATGGCTACACCTTC
- | TRBJ2-3 | TRBD1 | TRBV19 | CASSIISRDRDTDTQYF | TGTGCCAGTAGTATAATCTCGCGGGACAGGGACACAGATACGCAGTATTTT
few | TRBJ2-1 | TRBD2 | TRBV27 | CASSPLSTRGGSYNEQFF | TGTGCCAGCAGTCCGCTCTCAACCCGGGGGGGGTCCTACAATGAGCAGTTCTTC
few | TRBJ2-7 | - | TRBV21-1 | CASSNLVPTALQNYQTSYEQYF | TGTGCCAGCAGCAATTTGGTACCGACAGCGTTGCAGAATTACCAGACCTCCTACGAGCAGTACTTC
few | TRBJ1-2 | - | TRBV10-2 | CASSELRVLDGYTF | TGCGCCAGCAGTGAGCTCCGGGTTTTGGATGGCTACACCTTC
- | TRBJ1-2 | TRBD1 | TRBV6-5 | CASSKGQYYGYTF | TGTGCCAGCAGTAAGGGACAGTACTATGGCTACACCTTC
few | TRBJ1-1 | - | TRBV5-1 | CASSLNHLNTEAFF | TGCGCCAGCAGCTTGAATCACTTGAACACTGAAGCTTTCTTT
- | TRBJ2-7 | TRBD1 | TRBV27 | CASMTGRKGEQYF | TGTGCCAGCATGACAGGGCGAAAGGGCGAGCAGTACTTC
few | TRBJ2-7 | TRBD2 | TRBV27 | CASSLAGGGSYEQYF | TGTGCCAGCAGTTTAGCCGGGGGGGGATCCTACGAGCAGTACTTC
few | TRBJ2-3 | TRBD2 | TRBV7-7 | CASSLVAGGPDTQYF | TGTGCCAGCAGCTTAGTAGCGGGGGGCCCAGATACGCAGTATTTT
few | TRBJ2-1 | TRBD2 | TRBV5-1 | CASSFLAGNYNEQFF | TGCGCCAGCAGCTTTCTAGCGGGGAACTACAATGAGCAGTTCTTC
few | TRBJ2-3 | TRBD2 | TRBV5-4 | CASSMGLAGDTQYF | TGTGCCAGCAGCATGGGACTAGCGGGTGATACGCAGTATTTT
few | TRBJ2-3 | TRBD2 | TRBV5-1 | CASSIGTITDTQYF | TGCGCCAGCAGCATAGGGACTATCACAGATACGCAGTATTTT
- | TRBJ1-1 | - | TRBV29-1 | CSVEGRYTEAFF | TGCAGCGTTGAGGGGAGGTACACTGAAGCTTTCTTT
few | TRBJ2-3 | TRBD2 | TRBV7-2 | CASSPPGLALDTQYF | TGTGCCAGCAGCCCACCGGGACTAGCGTTAGATACGCAGTATTTT
few | TRBJ1-1 | - | TRBV11-1 | CASSRVTGTEAFF | TGTGCCAGCAGCCGAGTTACGGGCACTGAAGCTTTCTTT
few | TRBJ2-5 | TRBD2 | TRBV6-1 | CAGSGGAQETQYF | TGTGCGGGGAGCGGGGGGGCACAGGAGACCCAGTACTTC
few | TRBJ2-1 | TRBD1 | TRBV19 | CASTSGTGRNEQFF | TGTGCCAGTACTTCTGGGACAGGCCGTAATGAGCAGTTCTTC
- | TRBJ1-1 | - | TRBV7-6 | CASSQGVLNTEAFF | TGTGCCAGCAGCCAAGGGGTCTTGAACACTGAAGCTTTCTTT
few | TRBJ1-6 | TRBD1 | TRBV27 | CASSLWAGGDSPLHF | TGTGCCAGCAGTTTATGGGCAGGGGGCGATTCACCCCTCCACTTT
- | TRBJ2-3 | - | TRBV18 | CASSLRTSTDTQYF | TGTGCCAGCTCACTGCGGACTAGCACAGATACGCAGTATTTT
- | TRBJ2-1 | TRBD1 | TRBV7-6 | CASSLPGQGAHYNEQFF | TGTGCCAGCAGCTTGCCGGGACAGGGGGCCCATTACAATGAGCAGTTCTTC
- | TRBJ1-5 | - | TRBV19 | CASRGTQGQPQHF | TGTGCCAGTAGGGGGACTCAGGGTCAGCCCCAGCATTTT
- | TRBJ1-2 | - | TRBV19 | CASSIGQYAYGYTF | TGTGCCAGTAGTATAGGACAGTACGCCTATGGCTACACCTTC
few | TRBJ1-2 | - | TRBV7-9 | CASSTIPGGSDYGYTF | TGTGCCAGCAGCACTATCCCGGGGGGATCTGACTATGGCTACACCTTC
- | TRBJ2-7 | - | TRBV7-2 | CASSPITGSYEQYF | TGTGCCAGCAGCCCTATCACAGGGAGCTACGAGCAGTACTTC
- | TRBJ2-3 | TRBD2 | TRBV4-1 | CASTRTSGGSTDTQYF | TGCGCCAGCACCAGGACTAGCGGGGGAAGCACAGATACGCAGTATTTT
few | TRBJ1-1 | TRBD1 | TRBV30 | CAWSGQGNTEAFF | TGTGCCTGGAGTGGACAGGGGAACACTGAAGCTTTCTTT
- | TRBJ2-7 | - | TRBV11-2 | CASSLGGTSYEQYF | TGTGCCAGCAGCTTGGGGGGTACCTCCTACGAGCAGTACTTC
few | TRBJ1-2 | TRBD1 | TRBV29-1 | CSVARTGGEVGYTF | TGCAGCGTAGCTAGGACAGGGGGCGAAGTTGGCTACACCTTC
- | TRBJ2-7 | - | TRBV9 | CASSVAPGSSGEQYF | TGTGCCAGCAGCGTAGCTCCGGGCTCCTCAGGGGAGCAGTACTTC
- | TRBJ2-7 | TRBD2 | TRBV7-8 | CASSHRSGLGTYEQYF | TGTGCCAGCAGCCACCGCTCGGGACTAGGGACTTACGAGCAGTACTTC
few | TRBJ2-7 | - | TRBV7-2 | CASSLAQGASYEQYF | TGTGCCAGCAGCTTAGCGCAAGGGGCCTCCTACGAGCAGTACTTC
- | TRBJ2-3 | TRBD2 | TRBV6-5 | CASSYTSGSTDTQYF | TGTGCCAGCAGTTACACTAGCGGGAGCACAGATACGCAGTATTTT
few | TRBJ1-2 | - | TRBV15 | CATSRVVRVPSYGYTF | TGTGCCACCAGCAGAGTGGTGAGGGTTCCCTCCTATGGCTACACCTTC